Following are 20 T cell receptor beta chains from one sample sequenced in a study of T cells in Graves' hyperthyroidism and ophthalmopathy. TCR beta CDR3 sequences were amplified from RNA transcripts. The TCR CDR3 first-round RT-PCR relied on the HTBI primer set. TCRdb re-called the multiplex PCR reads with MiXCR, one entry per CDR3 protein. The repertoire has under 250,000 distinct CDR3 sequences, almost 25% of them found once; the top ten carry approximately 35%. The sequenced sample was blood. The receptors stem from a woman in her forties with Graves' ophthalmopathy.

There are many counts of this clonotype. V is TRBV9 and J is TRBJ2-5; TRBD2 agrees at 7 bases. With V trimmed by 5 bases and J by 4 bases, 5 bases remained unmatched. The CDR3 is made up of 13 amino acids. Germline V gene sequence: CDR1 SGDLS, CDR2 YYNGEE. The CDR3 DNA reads TGTGCCAGCAGTGTTGGGGGGGGAGAGACCCAGTACTTC. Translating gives CASSVGGGETQYF.

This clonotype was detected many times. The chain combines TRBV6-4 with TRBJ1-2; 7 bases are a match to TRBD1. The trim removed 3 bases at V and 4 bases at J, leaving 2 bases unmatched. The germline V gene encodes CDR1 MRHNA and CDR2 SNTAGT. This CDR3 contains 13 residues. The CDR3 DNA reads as TGTGCCAGCAGTGAAGCAGGGGGCTATGGCTACACCTTC. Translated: CASSEAGGYGYTF.

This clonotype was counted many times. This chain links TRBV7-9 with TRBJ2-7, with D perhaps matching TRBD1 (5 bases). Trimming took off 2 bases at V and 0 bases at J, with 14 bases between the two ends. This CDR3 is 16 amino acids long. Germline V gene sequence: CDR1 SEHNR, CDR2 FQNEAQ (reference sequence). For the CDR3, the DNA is TGTGCCAGCAGCTTAATATTACCCAGGGCCTCCTACGAGCAGTACTTC. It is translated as CASSLILPRASYEQYF.

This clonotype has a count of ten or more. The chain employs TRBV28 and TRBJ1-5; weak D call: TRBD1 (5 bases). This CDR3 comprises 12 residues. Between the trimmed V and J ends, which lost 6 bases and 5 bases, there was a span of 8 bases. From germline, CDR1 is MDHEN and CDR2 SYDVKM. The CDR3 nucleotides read TGTGCCAGCAGGGGGGGGTATCAGCCCCAGCATTTT. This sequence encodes CASRGGYQPQHF.

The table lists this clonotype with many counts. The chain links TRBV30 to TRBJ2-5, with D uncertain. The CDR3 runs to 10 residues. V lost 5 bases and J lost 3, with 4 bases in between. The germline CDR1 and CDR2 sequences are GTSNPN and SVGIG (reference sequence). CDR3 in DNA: TGTGCCTGGGGAGAAGAGACCCAGTACTTC. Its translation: CAWGEETQYF.

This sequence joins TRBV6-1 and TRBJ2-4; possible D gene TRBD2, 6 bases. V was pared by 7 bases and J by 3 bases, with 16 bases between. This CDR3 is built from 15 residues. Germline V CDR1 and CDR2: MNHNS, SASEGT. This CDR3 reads CASTDGSLGKNIQYF. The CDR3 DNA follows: TGTGCCAGCACCGACGGGAGTCTTGGCAAAAACATTCAGTACTTC.

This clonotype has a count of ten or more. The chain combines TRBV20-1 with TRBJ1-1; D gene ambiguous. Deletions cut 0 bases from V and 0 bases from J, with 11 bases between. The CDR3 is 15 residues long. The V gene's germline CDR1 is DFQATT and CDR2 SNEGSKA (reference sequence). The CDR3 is CSARDRPQLNTEAFF. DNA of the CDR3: TGCAGTGCTAGAGATAGACCACAGCTGAACACTGAAGCTTTCTTT.

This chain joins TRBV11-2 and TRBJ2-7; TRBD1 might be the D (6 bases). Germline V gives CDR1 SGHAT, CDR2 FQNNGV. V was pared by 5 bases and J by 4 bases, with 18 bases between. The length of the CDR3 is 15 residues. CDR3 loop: CASSLGQSPHYEQYF. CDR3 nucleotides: TGTGCCAGCAGCCTAGGACAGAGCCCTCATTACGAGCAGTACTTC.

As DNA, the CDR3 is TGTGCCAGCAGTGAAGTAGCATCCGAGCAGTACTTC. It specifies CASSEVASEQYF. The chain has TRBV2 and TRBJ2-7; D is unclear. V was shortened by 1 base and J by 6 bases, with 7 bases between the two germline ends. This CDR3 comprises 12 residues. Germline CDR1 reads SNHLY; CDR2 reads FYNNEI.

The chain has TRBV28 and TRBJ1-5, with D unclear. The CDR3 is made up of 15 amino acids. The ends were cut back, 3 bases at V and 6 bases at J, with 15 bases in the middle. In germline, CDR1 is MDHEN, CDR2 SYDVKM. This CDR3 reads CASSFSDGMGQPQHF. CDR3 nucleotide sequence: TGTGCCAGCAGTTTTTCGGATGGGATGGGTCAGCCCCAGCATTTT.

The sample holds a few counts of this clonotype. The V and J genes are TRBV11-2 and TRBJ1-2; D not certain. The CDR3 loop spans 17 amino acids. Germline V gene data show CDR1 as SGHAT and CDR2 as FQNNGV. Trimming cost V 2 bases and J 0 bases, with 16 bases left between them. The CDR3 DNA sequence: TGTGCCAGCAGCTTAACCCCTCGGACGGCGTCTAACTATGGCTACACCTTC. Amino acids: CASSLTPRTASNYGYTF.

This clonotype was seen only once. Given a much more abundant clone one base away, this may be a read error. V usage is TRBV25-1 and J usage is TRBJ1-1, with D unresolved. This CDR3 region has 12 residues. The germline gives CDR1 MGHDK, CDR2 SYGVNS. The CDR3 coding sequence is TGTGCCGGCAGTGAATTCAACACTGAAGCCCTCTTT. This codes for CAGSEFNTEALF. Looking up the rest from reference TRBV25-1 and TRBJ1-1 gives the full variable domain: EADIYQTPRYLVIGTGKKITLECSQTMGHDKMYWYQQDPGMELHLIHYSYGVNSTEKGDLSSESTVSRIRTEHFPLTLESARPSHTSQYLCAGSEFNTEALFGQGTRLTVV.

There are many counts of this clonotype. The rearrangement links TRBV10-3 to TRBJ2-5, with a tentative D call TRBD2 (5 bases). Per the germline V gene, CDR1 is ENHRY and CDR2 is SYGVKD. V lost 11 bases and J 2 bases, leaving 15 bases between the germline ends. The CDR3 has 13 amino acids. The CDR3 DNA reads TGTGCCCTCAAAGCGGCGGCACAAGAGACCCAGTACTTC. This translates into CALKAAAQETQYF.

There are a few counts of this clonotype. CDR3 region: CASSLVDDQPQHF. CDR3 nucleotide sequence: TGTGCCAGCAGCTTAGTGGACGATCAGCCCCAGCATTTT. This chain joins TRBV7-2 and TRBJ1-5; unclear D gene. V lost 1 base and J lost 5, with 6 bases in between. CDR1 SGHTA and CDR2 FQGNSA come from the germline V gene. The CDR3 has 13 amino acids.

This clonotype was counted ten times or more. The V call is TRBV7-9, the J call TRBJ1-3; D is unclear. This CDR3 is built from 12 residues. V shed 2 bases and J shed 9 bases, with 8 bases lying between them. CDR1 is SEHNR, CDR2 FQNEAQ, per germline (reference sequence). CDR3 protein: CASSLSSGTIYF. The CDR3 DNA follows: TGTGCCAGCAGCTTATCAAGTGGCACCATATATTTT.

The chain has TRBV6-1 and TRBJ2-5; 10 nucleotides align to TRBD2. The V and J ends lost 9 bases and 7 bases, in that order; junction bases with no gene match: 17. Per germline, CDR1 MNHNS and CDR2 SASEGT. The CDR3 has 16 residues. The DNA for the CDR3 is TGTGCCAGGCCGGGACTAGCGCCCTGGATAAGTGGGACCCAGTACTTC. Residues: CARPGLAPWISGTQYF.

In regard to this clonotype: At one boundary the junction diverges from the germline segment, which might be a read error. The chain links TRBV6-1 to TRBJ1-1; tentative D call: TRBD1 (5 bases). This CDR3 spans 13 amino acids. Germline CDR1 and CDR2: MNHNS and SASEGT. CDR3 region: CATRLHRNTGASF. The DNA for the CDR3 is TGTGCCACCAGGCTCCACAGGAACACTGGAGCTTCCTTT.

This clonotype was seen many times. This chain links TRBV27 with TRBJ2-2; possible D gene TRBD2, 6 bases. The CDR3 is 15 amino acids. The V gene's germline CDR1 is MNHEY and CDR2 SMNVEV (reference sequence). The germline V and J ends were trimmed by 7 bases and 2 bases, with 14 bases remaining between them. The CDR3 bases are TGTGCCAGCACCATATATAGCGGTAACACCGGGGAGCTGTTTTTT. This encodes CASTIYSGNTGELFF.

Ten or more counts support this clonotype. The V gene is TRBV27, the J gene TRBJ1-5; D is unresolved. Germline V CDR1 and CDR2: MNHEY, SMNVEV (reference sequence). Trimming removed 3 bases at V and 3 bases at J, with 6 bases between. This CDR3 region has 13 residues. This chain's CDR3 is CASSFQLNQPQHF. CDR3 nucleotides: TGTGCCAGCAGTTTCCAACTCAATCAGCCCCAGCATTTT.

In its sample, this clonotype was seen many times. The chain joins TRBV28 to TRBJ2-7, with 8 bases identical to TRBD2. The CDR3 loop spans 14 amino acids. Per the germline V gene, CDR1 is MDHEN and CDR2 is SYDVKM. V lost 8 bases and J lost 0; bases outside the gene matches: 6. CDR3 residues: CASSRLALSYEQYF. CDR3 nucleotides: TGTGCCAGCTCGCGACTAGCGCTCTCCTACGAGCAGTACTTC. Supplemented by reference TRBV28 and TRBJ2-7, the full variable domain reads DVKVTQSSRYLVKRTGEKVFLECVQDMDHENMFWYRQDPGLGLRLIYFSYDVKMKEKGDIPEGYSVSREKKERFSLILESASTNQTSMYLCASSRLALSYEQYFGPGTRLTVT.